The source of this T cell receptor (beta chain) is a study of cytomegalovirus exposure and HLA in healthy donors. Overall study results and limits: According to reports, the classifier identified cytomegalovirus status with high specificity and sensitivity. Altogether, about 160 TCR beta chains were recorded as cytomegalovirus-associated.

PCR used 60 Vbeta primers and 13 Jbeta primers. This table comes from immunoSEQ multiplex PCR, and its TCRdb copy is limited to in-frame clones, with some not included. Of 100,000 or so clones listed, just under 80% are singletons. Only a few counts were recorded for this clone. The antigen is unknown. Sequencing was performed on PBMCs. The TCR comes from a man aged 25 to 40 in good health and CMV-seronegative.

The CDR3 coding sequence is TGCAGCGCGATGACCGGGACAGACGATATCTCTGGAAACACCATATATTTT. Its protein is CSAMTGTDDISGNTIYF. The chain has TRBV29-1 and TRBJ1-3; TRBD1 agrees at 7 bases. The CDR3 has 17 amino acids. The germline V gene encodes CDR1 SQVTM and CDR2 ANQGSEA. V lost 7 bases, J lost 0 bases, and 15 bases stayed unmatched.